The 24 T cell receptor beta chains in this list originate from one sample, sequenced in a study of long-term antiretroviral therapy in people with HIV. They ran version v3.0 of the immunoSEQ assay at survey level. Method: immunoSEQ multiplex PCR; TCRdb's copy keeps in-frame clones and lacks some. The sample lists about 35,000 clones, over 65% occurring once. The sequences come from unsorted PBMCs, collected 2 years after starting antiretroviral therapy. The receptors derive from a woman between 45 and 65 years old with HIV.

The chain uses TRBV2 and TRBJ1-2, with D maybe TRBD1 (5 bases). Germline V lookup: CDR1 SNHLY, CDR2 FYNNEI. The V end was cut by 3 bases, the J end by 4 bases, with 15 bases between. The CDR3 length is 15 residues. The CDR3 spells CASSEKGSGTYGYTF. CDR3 nucleotide sequence: TGTGCCAGCAGTGAGAAAGGGTCCGGGACCTATGGCTACACCTTC. Using reference TRBV2 and TRBJ1-2 for the parts outside the CDR3, the full variable domain is EPEVTQTPSHQVTQMGQEVILRCVPISNHLYFYWYRQILGQKVEFLVSFYNNEISEKSEIFDDQFSVERPDGSNFTLKIRSTKLEDSAMYFCASSEKGSGTYGYTFGSGTRLTVV.

The chain joins TRBV11-2 to TRBJ2-2; TRBD2 matches at 10 bases. The CDR3 covers 16 residues. Germline trimming cut 5 bases from V and 1 base from J; bases unmatched to any gene: 4. CDR1 and CDR2 from the germline V gene are SGHAT and FQNNGV. The CDR3 DNA reads TGTGCCAGCAGCCGTATAGCGGGGGGGAACACCGGGGAGCTGTTTTTT. Protein: CASSRIAGGNTGELFF.

The chain links TRBV5-6 to TRBJ1-5, with 8 positions matching TRBD1. The CDR3 is 14 residues long. Per germline, CDR1 SGHDT and CDR2 YYEEEE. J gave up 7 bases and V 4 bases, and 7 bases lay outside the gene matches. As DNA, the CDR3 is TGTGCCAGCAGCCCAGACAGGGGTGGCCAGCCCCAGCATTTT. Translated, it gives CASSPDRGGQPQHF.

The chain joins TRBV11-3 to TRBJ2-3; TRBD2 aligns across 10 bases. The length of the CDR3 is 15 residues. J gave up 1 base and V 9 bases, and 7 bases lay outside the gene matches. Germline assignment: CDR1 SGHNT and CDR2 YENEEA. The CDR3 loop is CASSGGSLRTDTQYF. Here the CDR3 DNA reads TGTGCCAGTAGCGGGGGGTCCCTACGCACAGATACGCAGTATTTT.

The chain links TRBV7-9 to TRBJ2-2; 8 bases match TRBD2. Germline values: CDR1 SEHNR, CDR2 FQNEAQ (reference sequence). The CDR3 runs to 17 residues. The V and J ends lost 6 bases and 5 bases, in that order; junction bases with no gene match: 14. In nucleotides, the CDR3 is TGTGCCAGCAGGGGCAAAGGAAGCGGGGGAGGAACCGGGGAGCTGTTTTTT. This sequence encodes CASRGKGSGGGTGELFF.

This clone was seen only a few times. V and J are TRBV30 and TRBJ2-7; D is unresolved. CDR3 length: 14 residues. Germline V lookup: CDR1 GTSNPN, CDR2 SVGIG (reference sequence). V lost 0 bases and J lost 5, with 14 bases in between. The CDR3 region has the DNA TGTGCCTGGAGTGTACCGGGCCGTAGGAACGAGCAGTACGTC. Protein sequence: CAWSVPGRRNEQYV.

V gene TRBV2 combines with J gene TRBJ2-1, with TRBD2 identical over 8 bases. V was pared by 10 bases and J by 7 bases, with 9 bases of the junction left unmatched. There are 13 residues in the CDR3. The germline V gene encodes CDR1 SNHLY and CDR2 FYNNEI. This chain's CDR3 is CATRYSGVNEQFF. The DNA of the CDR3 is TGTGCCACCCGGTATAGCGGGGTAAATGAGCAGTTCTTC.

In its sample, this clone was seen once. The CDR3 DNA reads TGTGCCAGCAGCTTCGATTTCGGGGGGAGCACAGATACGCAGTATTTT. Amino acid sequence: CASSFDFGGSTDTQYF. The genes are TRBV5-8 and TRBJ2-3; 7 bases are a match to TRBD2. V trimming: 2 bases; J trimming: 0 bases; junction bases outside the gene matches: 6. The germline V gene encodes CDR1 SGHTS and CDR2 YDEGEE. The CDR3 covers 16 residues. The whole variable domain, remainder taken from reference TRBV5-8 and TRBJ2-3, is EAGVTQSPTHLIKTRGQQATLRCSPISGHTSVYWYQQALGLGLQFLLWYDEGEERNRGNFPPRFSGRQFPNYSSELNVNALELEDSALYLCASSFDFGGSTDTQYFGPGTRLTVL.

The V gene is TRBV13, the J gene TRBJ1-1, with 7 bases lining up with TRBD1. Germline loops: CDR1 PRHDT, CDR2 FYEKMQ (reference sequence). V gave up 2 bases and J gave up 3 bases; unmatched junction bases: 6. There are 15 residues in the CDR3. This CDR3 is CASSLFAGGYTEAFF. CDR3 DNA sequence: TGTGCCAGCAGCTTATTCGCAGGGGGTTACACTGAAGCTTTCTTT. The whole variable domain, filled in from reference TRBV13 and TRBJ1-1, reads AAGVIQSPRHLIKEKRETATLKCYPIPRHDTVYWYQQGPGQDPQFLISFYEKMQSDKGSIPDRFSAQQFSDYHSELNMSSLELGDSALYFCASSLFAGGYTEAFFGQGTRLTVV.

This clone has only one observation. The chain recombines TRBV5-4 with TRBJ2-7; 9 nucleotides line up with TRBD2. This CDR3 comprises 14 residues. The germline CDR1 and CDR2 sequences are SGHNT and YYREEE (reference sequence). V was pared by 4 bases and J by 0 bases, with 2 bases of the junction left unmatched. As DNA, the CDR3 is TGTGCCAGCAGCCAAGCGGGGGGCTCCTACGAGCAGTACTTC. Encoded protein: CASSQAGGSYEQYF. The full variable domain, rest sourced from reference TRBV5-4 and TRBJ2-7, is ETGVTQSPTHLIKTRGQQVTLRCSSQSGHNTVSWYQQALGQGPQFIFQYYREEENGRGNFPPRFSGLQFPNYSSELNVNALELDDSALYLCASSQAGGSYEQYFGPGTRLTVT.

CDR3 in DNA: TGCGCCAGCAGTTTCCTAGCGGGGGGCTCCTACAATGAGCAGTTCTTC. It codes for CASSFLAGGSYNEQFF. The J gene is TRBJ2-1, the V gene TRBV5-1, with 11 bases matching TRBD2. The CDR3 sequence is 16 residues long. V gave up 5 bases and J gave up 0 bases; unmatched junction bases: 4. Germline V gene data show CDR1 as SGHRS and CDR2 as YFSETQ.

This clone was seen just once. The V call is TRBV28, the J call TRBJ2-7; no definite D call. CDR3 size: 11 residues. Germline CDR1 and CDR2: MDHEN and SYDVKM. V was pared by 10 bases and J by 3 bases, with 10 bases between. The CDR3 region has the DNA TGTGCCACTCTGTATGGCTACGAGCAGTACTTC. This encodes CATLYGYEQYF.

V gene TRBV5-4 combines with J gene TRBJ1-2; D is possibly TRBD1 (5 bases). The CDR3 is made up of 13 amino acids. The ends were cut back, 4 bases at V and 7 bases at J, with 14 bases in the middle. From germline, CDR1 is SGHNT and CDR2 YYREEE (reference sequence). The CDR3 DNA reads TGTGCCAGCAGCCCTTCAGGGAGGGGTGGCTACACCTTC. As protein: CASSPSGRGGYTF.

This clone was observed once. The CDR3 loop reads CASSLYGGEKNEQFF. The CDR3 coding sequence is TGTGCCAGCAGCTTGTACGGGGGGGAAAAAAATGAGCAGTTCTTC. This chain links TRBV7-8 with TRBJ2-1; TRBD2 matches 8 bases. Germline loops: CDR1 SGHVS, CDR2 FQNEAQ. V shed 3 bases and J 7 bases; nucleotides not matched to a gene: 8. The CDR3 totals 15 residues. Drawing the rest from reference TRBV7-8 and TRBJ2-1, the complete variable domain is GAGVSQSPRYKVAKRGQDVALRCDPISGHVSLFWYQQALGQGPEFLTYFQNEAQLDKSGLPSDRFFAERPEGSVSTLKIQRTQQEDSAVYLCASSLYGGEKNEQFFGPGTRLTVL.

This chain joins TRBV10-2 and TRBJ2-1, with D perhaps TRBD2 (6 bases). Trimming cost V 0 bases and J 7 bases, with 22 bases left between them. In germline, CDR1 is WSHSY, CDR2 SAAADI. CDR3 size: 18 residues. The CDR3, as DNA: TGCGCCAGCAGTGAGTCGTCGTGGGCGGCGGGGACGGGGAATGAGCAGTTCTTC. It translates to CASSESSWAAGTGNEQFF.

The chain couples TRBV5-5 to TRBJ2-3; D unresolved. Trimming cost V 0 bases and J 3 bases, with 14 bases left between them. This CDR3 is 16 amino acids long. Germline-derived CDR1 and CDR2 are SGHKS and YYEKEE (reference sequence). The DNA of the CDR3 is TGTGCCAGCAGCTTGGCCAAGGGATTTTGGACAGATACGCAGTATTTT. This encodes CASSLAKGFWTDTQYF.

The genes are TRBV7-3 and TRBJ2-2; tentatively, D is TRBD2 (7 bases). The CDR3 runs 16 residues. Per germline, CDR1 SGHTA and CDR2 FQGTGA. V lost 2 bases to trimming and J lost 5 bases, with 15 bases between them. The CDR3 bases are TGTGCCAGCAGCTTATCGGGGGGCGTGGGGACCGGGGAGCTGTTTTTT. This encodes CASSLSGGVGTGELFF.

This chain links TRBV7-9 with TRBJ1-3; D may be TRBD1 (6 bases). The V end was cut by 4 bases, the J end by 4 bases, with 14 bases between. The CDR3 is 15 amino acids. The V gene's germline CDR1 is SEHNR and CDR2 FQNEAQ (reference sequence). CDR3 residues: CASSSAGVEGNTIYF. In DNA form, the CDR3 reads TGTGCCAGCAGCTCAGCAGGGGTTGAAGGAAACACCATATATTTT.

The chain links TRBV15 to TRBJ1-5, with TRBD1 as a possible D gene (5 bases). The CDR3 is 17 residues long. From germline, CDR1 is LNHNV and CDR2 YYDKDF (reference sequence). The V end lost 5 bases, the J end lost 1 base, and 18 bases lay between the germline ends. Here the CDR3 reads CATSGGTQVTSNQPQHF. CDR3 bases: TGTGCCACCAGCGGCGGGACGCAGGTCACCAGCAATCAGCCCCAGCATTTT.

The chain couples TRBV4-1 to TRBJ2-6; perhaps D is TRBD1 or TRBD2 (6 bases each). V lost 1 base and J lost 2, with 18 bases in between. The CDR3 is 19 amino acids. Germline V gene lookup returns CDR1 MGHRA and CDR2 YSYEKL. As DNA, the CDR3 is TGCGCCAGCAGCCAAGGATTCTATCCGGGGGCGACTGGGGCCAACGTCCTGACTTTC. Translated: CASSQGFYPGATGANVLTF.

This clone came up a few times. The chain uses TRBV2 and TRBJ1-1; D is uncertain. The CDR3 runs to 13 residues. The germline gives CDR1 SNHLY, CDR2 FYNNEI. The germline V and J ends were trimmed by 4 bases and 1 base, with 7 bases remaining between them. CDR3 sequence: CASSVEENTEAFF. CDR3 sequence (DNA): TGTGCCAGCAGTGTTGAAGAGAACACTGAAGCTTTCTTT.

CDR3 DNA: TGTGCCAGCAGCGTAGCTGCACAGGGGGCATACGAGCAGTACTTC. Encoded protein: CASSVAAQGAYEQYF. V is TRBV9 and J is TRBJ2-7, with TRBD1 identical over 9 bases. Looked up from germline, CDR1 is SGDLS and CDR2 is YYNGEE. The CDR3 spans 15 residues. J gave up 4 bases and V 0 bases, and 5 bases lay outside the gene matches.

The chain combines TRBV18 with TRBJ1-6; a weak D match, TRBD1 (5 bases). V lost 1 base to trimming and J lost 6 bases, with 10 bases between them. Looked up from germline, CDR1 is KGHSH and CDR2 is LQKENI. The CDR3 contains 15 residues. Written as DNA, the CDR3 is TGTGCCAGCTCACCACAGGGGATGATTAATTCACCCCTCCACTTT. Translating gives CASSPQGMINSPLHF.

This chain links TRBV19 with TRBJ2-2; D is perhaps TRBD2 (5 bases). The length of the CDR3 is 13 residues. The V end lost 6 bases, the J end lost 5 bases, and 10 bases lay between the germline ends. CDR1 and CDR2 from the germline V gene are LNHDA and SQIVND (reference sequence). The CDR3: CASRPSRTGELFF. The CDR3 DNA follows: TGTGCCAGTAGGCCTAGCCGGACCGGGGAGCTGTTTTTT.